This is a list of T cell receptor beta chains from one sample in a study of human thymus T cells. The protocol was immunoSEQ multiplex PCR, while the TCRdb copy is restricted to in-frame clones and leaves out a portion. This sample has about 130,000 clones, with around 94% found just once. Input material: thymus tissue. The receptor source for this set is a boy younger than two with a congenital heart defect but otherwise immunologically healthy. The CDR3 runs from the conserved cysteine through the conserved F or W. The order of the fields is CDR3 DNA, CDR3 protein, D gene, CDR3 length, V gene, J gene. The D gene is left open where the match is weak.

CDR3 DNA: TGTGCCAGCAGTCCGCTGGGACTAGCGGGGGGTTACAATGAGCAGTTCTTC; CDR3 protein: CASSPLGLAGGYNEQFF; D gene: TRBD2; CDR3 length: 17; V gene: TRBV27; J gene: TRBJ2-1
CDR3 DNA: TGTGCCAGCAGCGTATCGGAGCGGGGGGGCTCAGCCTACAATGAGCAGTTCTTC; CDR3 protein: CASSVSERGGSAYNEQFF; D gene: TRBD2; CDR3 length: 18; V gene: TRBV9; J gene: TRBJ2-1
CDR3 DNA: TGCGCCAGTTCGTATGAACTGAACACTGAAGCTTTCTTT; CDR3 protein: CASSYELNTEAFF; D gene: NA; CDR3 length: 13; V gene: TRBV4-3; J gene: TRBJ1-1
CDR3 DNA: TGTGCCAGCAGTTACGGGGCAGAAGGAAACACCATATATTTT; CDR3 protein: CASSYGAEGNTIYF; D gene: NA; CDR3 length: 14; V gene: TRBV6-5; J gene: TRBJ1-3
CDR3 DNA: TGTGCCAGCAGCACTGGGACTAGCGGGGGGGCTTCAGATACGCAGTATTTT; CDR3 protein: CASSTGTSGGASDTQYF; D gene: TRBD2; CDR3 length: 17; V gene: TRBV27; J gene: TRBJ2-3
CDR3 DNA: TGTGCCAGCAGTGCGACGCGGGGGCACCAATGGGAGACCCAGTACTTC; CDR3 protein: CASSATRGHQWETQYF; D gene: NA; CDR3 length: 16; V gene: TRBV27; J gene: TRBJ2-5
CDR3 DNA: TGTGCCAGCAGTGAAGCGCGAAGTAAAGAGACCCAGTACTTC; CDR3 protein: CASSEARSKETQYF; D gene: NA; CDR3 length: 14; V gene: TRBV6-1; J gene: TRBJ2-5
CDR3 DNA: TGTGCCAGCAGACCAGACAGGTTCGACGGAAACACCATATATTTT; CDR3 protein: CASRPDRFDGNTIYF; D gene: NA; CDR3 length: 15; V gene: TRBV28; J gene: TRBJ1-3
CDR3 DNA: TGCGCCAGCAGTCTCCGGCTAGCGGGGGACGATGAGCAGTTCTTC; CDR3 protein: CASSLRLAGDDEQFF; D gene: TRBD2; CDR3 length: 15; V gene: TRBV23-1; J gene: TRBJ2-1
CDR3 DNA: TGTGCCAGCAGCTTGCCAACGAGCACCGGGGAGCTGTTTTTT; CDR3 protein: CASSLPTSTGELFF; D gene: NA; CDR3 length: 14; V gene: TRBV5-6; J gene: TRBJ2-2
CDR3 DNA: TGTGCCACCTCCAGGGTGGACAATGAGCAGTTCTTC; CDR3 protein: CATSRVDNEQFF; D gene: NA; CDR3 length: 12; V gene: TRBV13; J gene: TRBJ2-1
CDR3 DNA: TGTGCCAGCGTAGCGGACGGGGAAGAGACCCAGTACTTC; CDR3 protein: CASVADGEETQYF; D gene: NA; CDR3 length: 13; V gene: TRBV2; J gene: TRBJ2-5
CDR3 DNA: TGCGCCAGCAGCTTGGTAGGCAGGGGAGGAAACACCATATATTTT; CDR3 protein: CASSLVGRGGNTIYF; D gene: NA; CDR3 length: 15; V gene: TRBV5-1; J gene: TRBJ1-3
CDR3 DNA: TGTGCCAGCAGCTCCCCCGGACATGTCAGCGCAGATACGCAGTATTTT; CDR3 protein: CASSSPGHVSADTQYF; D gene: NA; CDR3 length: 16; V gene: TRBV4-2; J gene: TRBJ2-3
CDR3 DNA: TGTGCCAGCAGCCAACTTGGGGTGTCTGTTACAGATACGCAGTATTTT; CDR3 protein: CASSQLGVSVTDTQYF; D gene: NA; CDR3 length: 16; V gene: TRBV14; J gene: TRBJ2-3
CDR3 DNA: TGTGCCTGGAGTGGCGACGGGCCGAACACTGAAGCTTTCTTT; CDR3 protein: CAWSGDGPNTEAFF; D gene: NA; CDR3 length: 14; V gene: TRBV30; J gene: TRBJ1-1
CDR3 DNA: TGTGCCAGCAGCCCCGGGACTAGCGGGGGGCTCGGACCCAATGAGCAGTTCTTC; CDR3 protein: CASSPGTSGGLGPNEQFF; D gene: TRBD2; CDR3 length: 18; V gene: TRBV9; J gene: TRBJ2-1
CDR3 DNA: TGCGCCAGCAGCCAAGACACCTACCAAGAGACCCAGTACTTC; CDR3 protein: CASSQDTYQETQYF; D gene: NA; CDR3 length: 14; V gene: TRBV4-3; J gene: TRBJ2-5
CDR3 DNA: TGTGCCAGCAGCGCAAGCCCCGGGACTACGCTAGAGACCCAGTACTTC; CDR3 protein: CASSASPGTTLETQYF; D gene: TRBD2; CDR3 length: 16; V gene: TRBV9; J gene: TRBJ2-5
CDR3 DNA: TGCGCCAGCAGTGAGTCGGGAGGACTGTACTACGAGCAGTACTTC; CDR3 protein: CASSESGGLYYEQYF; D gene: NA; CDR3 length: 15; V gene: TRBV10-2; J gene: TRBJ2-7
CDR3 DNA: TGTGCCACCAGCAGAGAACCGGCCATGAACATTCAGTACTTC; CDR3 protein: CATSREPAMNIQYF; D gene: NA; CDR3 length: 14; V gene: TRBV15; J gene: TRBJ2-4
CDR3 DNA: TGTGCCAGCAGCTTCGGACAGGCCCTAGAAGAGCAGTACTTC; CDR3 protein: CASSFGQALEEQYF; D gene: TRBD1; CDR3 length: 14; V gene: TRBV7-8; J gene: TRBJ2-7
CDR3 DNA: TGTGCCAGCAGCTCCCAGGACATCCAAGAGACCCAGTACTTC; CDR3 protein: CASSSQDIQETQYF; D gene: NA; CDR3 length: 14; V gene: TRBV7-9; J gene: TRBJ2-5
CDR3 DNA: TGTGCCAGCAGCTTTTCCGGCTATGGCTACACCTTC; CDR3 protein: CASSFSGYGYTF; D gene: NA; CDR3 length: 12; V gene: TRBV7-2; J gene: TRBJ1-2
CDR3 DNA: TGTGCCTGGAAGGGACTAGCGGGGGGCCGAACAGATACGCAGTATTTT; CDR3 protein: CAWKGLAGGRTDTQYF; D gene: TRBD2; CDR3 length: 16; V gene: TRBV30; J gene: TRBJ2-3
CDR3 DNA: TGCACCAGCAGCCAAGGCGGGGTTGACAATGAGCAGTTCTTC; CDR3 protein: CTSSQGGVDNEQFF; D gene: NA; CDR3 length: 14; V gene: TRBV1; J gene: TRBJ2-1
CDR3 DNA: TGTGCCAGCAGCCCCTCTGGCGCAGCTAACTATGGCTACACCTTC; CDR3 protein: CASSPSGAANYGYTF; D gene: NA; CDR3 length: 15; V gene: TRBV28; J gene: TRBJ1-2
CDR3 DNA: TGTGCCAGCAGTGCCCAGGACAGGGTTAACAATGAGCAGTTCTTC; CDR3 protein: CASSAQDRVNNEQFF; D gene: TRBD1; CDR3 length: 15; V gene: TRBV6-1; J gene: TRBJ2-1
CDR3 DNA: TGTGCCAGCAGCCTCGACAGGGCTTACGAGCAGTACTTC; CDR3 protein: CASSLDRAYEQYF; D gene: TRBD1; CDR3 length: 13; V gene: TRBV5-4; J gene: TRBJ2-7
CDR3 DNA: TGTGCCAGCGGGGACAGGGGAAGGAACTATGGCTACACCTTC; CDR3 protein: CASGDRGRNYGYTF; D gene: TRBD1; CDR3 length: 14; V gene: TRBV7-9; J gene: TRBJ1-2
CDR3 DNA: TGCGCCAGCAGCCAAGAAGAAGAGAACACTGAAGCTTTCTTT; CDR3 protein: CASSQEEENTEAFF; D gene: NA; CDR3 length: 14; V gene: TRBV4-3; J gene: TRBJ1-1
CDR3 DNA: TGCGCCAGCTGCCCGACGGATGGTAATGAGCAGTTCTTC; CDR3 protein: CASCPTDGNEQFF; D gene: NA; CDR3 length: 13; V gene: TRBV5-1; J gene: TRBJ2-1
CDR3 DNA: TGTGCCAGCAGACCTCCGACAGGGGGGAACTACAATGAGCAGTTCTTC; CDR3 protein: CASRPPTGGNYNEQFF; D gene: TRBD1; CDR3 length: 16; V gene: TRBV28; J gene: TRBJ2-1
CDR3 DNA: TGCGCCAGCAGCCAAGATTGGACGGACTATGGCTACACCTTC; CDR3 protein: CASSQDWTDYGYTF; D gene: NA; CDR3 length: 14; V gene: TRBV4-3; J gene: TRBJ1-2
CDR3 DNA: TGCGCCAGCAGCTTCACAAAACAAGGGGGGAACACAGATACGCAGTATTTT; CDR3 protein: CASSFTKQGGNTDTQYF; D gene: NA; CDR3 length: 17; V gene: TRBV5-1; J gene: TRBJ2-3
CDR3 DNA: TGTGCCAGCAGCGTAGCTACCGGCAGCCGAAACACCATATATTTT; CDR3 protein: CASSVATGSRNTIYF; D gene: NA; CDR3 length: 15; V gene: TRBV9; J gene: TRBJ1-3
CDR3 DNA: TGTGCCAGCAGCGCCCTGGACAGATTTAACAATGAGCAGTTCTTC; CDR3 protein: CASSALDRFNNEQFF; D gene: NA; CDR3 length: 15; V gene: TRBV7-2; J gene: TRBJ2-1
CDR3 DNA: TGTGCCAGCAGTGCCAGGCCCTTACCCTACAATGAGCAGTTCTTC; CDR3 protein: CASSARPLPYNEQFF; D gene: NA; CDR3 length: 15; V gene: TRBV6-4; J gene: TRBJ2-1
CDR3 DNA: TGTGCCAGCAGCTTCGACACTGGCTACACCTTC; CDR3 protein: CASSFDTGYTF; D gene: NA; CDR3 length: 11; V gene: TRBV5-6; J gene: TRBJ1-2
CDR3 DNA: TGTGCCAGCACAGGGCGGGGCAATGAGCAGTTCTTC; CDR3 protein: CASTGRGNEQFF; D gene: NA; CDR3 length: 12; V gene: TRBV6-1; J gene: TRBJ2-1
CDR3 DNA: TGTGCCAGCAGCCCCAGACAGGGACCCTACGAGCAGTACTTC; CDR3 protein: CASSPRQGPYEQYF; D gene: TRBD1; CDR3 length: 14; V gene: TRBV7-8; J gene: TRBJ2-7
CDR3 DNA: TGTGCCAGCAGTCTTTTTGGAGCGAGGGAAGAGACCCAGTACTTC; CDR3 protein: CASSLFGAREETQYF; D gene: NA; CDR3 length: 15; V gene: TRBV28; J gene: TRBJ2-5
CDR3 DNA: TGTGCCCGGGAGGGACCGCAGAATGAGCAGTTCTTC; CDR3 protein: CAREGPQNEQFF; D gene: TRBD2; CDR3 length: 12; V gene: TRBV6-5; J gene: TRBJ2-1
CDR3 DNA: TGTGCCAGCAGCTCTGGACAGGCCCGCACAGATACGCAGTATTTT; CDR3 protein: CASSSGQARTDTQYF; D gene: TRBD1; CDR3 length: 15; V gene: TRBV14; J gene: TRBJ2-3
CDR3 DNA: TGTGCCAGCAGTGAAGAATGGGTAGCGGGGGTAAGGTGTGCAGATACGCAGTATTTT; CDR3 protein: CASSEEWVAGVRCADTQYF; D gene: TRBD2; CDR3 length: 19; V gene: TRBV6-1; J gene: TRBJ2-3
CDR3 DNA: TGTGCTAGTGGAGACGGGGGCGAGCAGTACTTC; CDR3 protein: CASGDGGEQYF; D gene: NA; CDR3 length: 11; V gene: TRBV12-5; J gene: TRBJ2-7
CDR3 DNA: TGTGCCAGTAGTACGGAGGACAGCTCCTATAATTCACCCCTCCACTTT; CDR3 protein: CASSTEDSSYNSPLHF; D gene: NA; CDR3 length: 16; V gene: TRBV19; J gene: TRBJ1-6
CDR3 DNA: TGTGCCAGCAGTTATCCCGGGACAGGGCCAAGCGAGCAGTACTTC; CDR3 protein: CASSYPGTGPSEQYF; D gene: TRBD1; CDR3 length: 15; V gene: TRBV6-5; J gene: TRBJ2-7
CDR3 DNA: TGCGCCAGCAGCCTCCCTCTAGGGGGTCAGGGGGAAGCTTTCTTT; CDR3 protein: CASSLPLGGQGEAFF; D gene: NA; CDR3 length: 15; V gene: TRBV4-1; J gene: TRBJ1-1
CDR3 DNA: TGTGCCAGCTACAGGAAAATGAACACTGAAGCTTTCTTT; CDR3 protein: CASYRKMNTEAFF; D gene: NA; CDR3 length: 13; V gene: TRBV28; J gene: TRBJ1-1
CDR3 DNA: TGTGCCAGTAGTTCACAGGGAAGGGGTTCCTACGAGCAGTACTTC; CDR3 protein: CASSSQGRGSYEQYF; D gene: NA; CDR3 length: 15; V gene: TRBV19; J gene: TRBJ2-7
CDR3 DNA: TGTGCCAGCAGCGCGGACGGCTATGGCTACACCTTC; CDR3 protein: CASSADGYGYTF; D gene: NA; CDR3 length: 12; V gene: TRBV9; J gene: TRBJ1-2
CDR3 DNA: TGTGCCAGCAGCTTAGTGACTAGCGGGGGGGATTACACCGGGGAGCTGTTTTTT; CDR3 protein: CASSLVTSGGDYTGELFF; D gene: TRBD2; CDR3 length: 18; V gene: TRBV11-2; J gene: TRBJ2-2
CDR3 DNA: TGCGCCAGCAGCACCCCAAGCGGGGGGCCTCCTTTGGAGCAGTTCTTC; CDR3 protein: CASSTPSGGPPLEQFF; D gene: TRBD2; CDR3 length: 16; V gene: TRBV5-1; J gene: TRBJ2-1
CDR3 DNA: TGCAGTGCCCCCCTAACGTCCGCGCAGTACTTC; CDR3 protein: CSAPLTSAQYF; D gene: NA; CDR3 length: 11; V gene: TRBV20-1; J gene: TRBJ2-7
CDR3 DNA: TGTGCCAGCAGCTCAGGGTTAGGGCTGGGCTTGAACACTGAAGCTTTCTTT; CDR3 protein: CASSSGLGLGLNTEAFF; D gene: NA; CDR3 length: 17; V gene: TRBV7-9; J gene: TRBJ1-1